The 17 T cell receptor beta chains presented below share a single source sample, sequenced in a study of T cell repertoires in cytomegalovirus infection. From the reads, TCRdb called clonotypes with MiXCR, one entry per CDR3 protein. The sample lists 150,000 to 200,000 distinct CDR3 sequences, about 28% seen once, with 30% to 35% in the top ten. Input material: PBMCs. Receptor source: a human donor in good health (CMV status not recorded). Some clones in this sample may be carry-over from other donors' samples.

V usage is TRBV29-1 and J usage is TRBJ2-7; TRBD1 matches 7 bases. J gave up 3 bases and V 4 bases, and 3 bases lay outside the gene matches. The CDR3 sequence is 12 residues long. Germline assignment: CDR1 SQVTM and CDR2 ANQGSEA. The CDR3 nucleotides read TGCAGCGTTGGGGACAGCCTCTACGAGCAGTACTTC. Translated, it gives CSVGDSLYEQYF.

This chain links TRBV24-1 with TRBJ1-5; TRBD1 might be the D (6 bases). The V gene lost 4 bases and the J gene lost 5 bases, with 17 bases spanning the gap. Germline loops: CDR1 KGHDR, CDR2 SFDVKD. There are 16 residues in the CDR3. In nucleotides, the CDR3 is TGTGCCACCAGTGACCTACAGGGTAGGGGAGATCAGCCCCAGCATTTT. Its translation: CATSDLQGRGDQPQHF.

This clonotype occurred many times. The chain couples TRBV7-8 to TRBJ1-5; TRBD1 matches 7 bases. The trim removed 5 bases at V and 6 bases at J, leaving 7 bases unmatched. Germline V gives CDR1 SGHVS, CDR2 FQNEAQ. CDR3 size: 14 residues. This CDR3 is CASSADRVAQPQHF. The CDR3 DNA reads as TGTGCCAGCAGCGCCGACAGGGTGGCTCAGCCCCAGCATTTT.

CDR3 coding DNA: TGTGCCAGCACCCCGGACAGGGTTATCAAGTGCACTGAAGCTTTCTTT. Its translation: CASTPDRVIKCTEAFF. The chain joins TRBV6-7 to TRBJ1-1; the match to TRBD1 covers 8 bases. TRBV6-7 is an ORF, and what it does is uncertain. Trimming took 7 bases from V and 4 from J; bases not matched to a gene: 14. The CDR3 totals 16 residues.

DNA for the CDR3: TGTGCCAGTAGTATACCAGGCGGGACCCAGCCCCAGCATTTT. Amino acids: CASSIPGGTQPQHF. The rearrangement links TRBV19 to TRBJ1-5; D is possibly TRBD1 (5 bases). CDR3 length: 14 residues. Germline-derived CDR1 and CDR2 are LNHDA and SQIVND (reference sequence). With 2 bases removed from V and 7 bases from J, the gap between germline ends came to 12 bases.

This clonotype was seen more than once but under ten times. V and J are TRBV6-1 and TRBJ2-5; D is ambiguous. Germline-derived CDR1 and CDR2 are MNHNS and SASEGT. Between the trimmed V and J ends, which lost 4 bases and 5 bases, there was a span of 20 bases. The CDR3 loop spans 16 amino acids. In nucleotides, the CDR3 is TGTGCCAGCAGTGCCGAGAGGCTGACTTTGGAGGAGACCCAGTACTTC. Its translation: CASSAERLTLEETQYF.

CDR3 coding DNA: TGTGCCAGCATTTTTCGACAGGGGGACGGCTACACCTTC. It is translated as CASIFRQGDGYTF. The V gene is TRBV12-3 or TRBV12-4, the J gene TRBJ1-2, with 9 bases that match TRBD1. The ends lost 7 bases at V and 8 bases at J; junction bases unmatched: 8. CDR3 length: 13 amino acids.

This clonotype occurred a few times. This rearrangement joins TRBV7-3 to TRBJ1-2; no reliable D call. Germline CDR1 is SGHTA and CDR2 is FQGTGA. V was trimmed by 5 bases and J by 4 bases, leaving 11 bases between them. The CDR3 is 13 amino acids. The CDR3 bases are TGTGCCAGCAGCCCAGGACGCGGCTATGGCTACACCTTC. It codes for CASSPGRGYGYTF.

J is TRBJ2-3 and V is TRBV9; 8 nucleotides match TRBD2. Trimming removed 3 bases from V and 3 bases from J; junction bases left unmatched: 3. The CDR3 extends over 14 amino acids. Germline V CDR1 and CDR2: SGDLS, YYNGEE. The CDR3 here is CASSAGGQTDTQYF. In DNA, the CDR3 is TGTGCCAGCAGCGCGGGGGGGCAGACAGATACGCAGTATTTT.

In this sample, this clonotype turned up a few times. The V and J genes are TRBV6-2 or TRBV6-3 and TRBJ1-1; D is uncertain. Germline V CDR1 and CDR2: MNHEY, SVGEGT. V lost 5 bases to trimming and J lost 0 bases, with 22 bases between them. This CDR3 is 18 amino acids long. The CDR3 sequence: CASSPYGSRTPMNTEAFF. CDR3 in DNA: TGTGCCAGCAGTCCATACGGGAGCCGAACCCCTATGAACACTGAAGCTTTCTTT.

The chain carries TRBV15 and TRBJ1-4; D uncertain. V was shortened by 0 bases and J by 7 bases, with 6 bases between the two germline ends. The CDR3 totals 13 residues. The V gene's germline CDR1 is LNHNV and CDR2 YYDKDF (reference sequence). The chain's CDR3 is CATSRDLREKLFF. The CDR3 DNA reads TGTGCCACCAGCAGAGATTTACGTGAAAAACTGTTTTTT.

This clonotype has a count of ten or more. This chain joins TRBV11-3 and TRBJ2-3, with no clear D. V was shortened by 0 bases and J by 6 bases, with 7 bases between the two germline ends. The germline V gene encodes CDR1 SGHNT and CDR2 YENEEA. The CDR3 loop spans 13 amino acids. CDR3 DNA: TGTGCCAGCAGCTTAGAGTCGGGTGATACGCAGTATTTT. It encodes CASSLESGDTQYF. The entire variable domain, with the rest obtained from reference TRBV11-3 and TRBJ2-3, is as follows: EAGVVQSPRYKIIEKKQPVAFWCNPISGHNTLYWYLQNLGQGPELLIRYENEEAVDDSQLPKDRFSAERLKGVDSTLKIQPAELGDSAVYLCASSLESGDTQYFGPGTRLTVL.

The chain has TRBV29-1 and TRBJ2-2, with 7 bases lining up with TRBD2. The trim removed 7 bases at V and 3 bases at J, leaving 20 bases unmatched. The CDR3 is 18 residues long. Germline V gene lookup returns CDR1 SQVTM and CDR2 ANQGSEA. CDR3 sequence: CSDAGASGRLKDTGELFF. The CDR3, as DNA: TGCAGCGACGCCGGGGCTAGCGGTAGATTAAAAGACACCGGGGAGCTGTTTTTT.

The count of this clonotype is one. This may be a read error, as it is one base from a much larger clone. The chain uses TRBV7-2 and TRBJ2-7; the D is unclear. The germline gives CDR1 SGHTA, CDR2 FQGNSA. The CDR3 has 13 residues. The CDR3, as DNA: TGTGCCAGCAGCTTAGCGCCGAACTACGTGCAGTACTTC. Translating gives CASSLAPNYVQYF. The full variable domain, its missing parts supplied by reference TRBV7-2 and TRBJ2-7, is GAGVSQSPSNKVTEKGKDVELRCDPISGHTALYWYRQSLGQGLEFLIYFQGNSAPDKSGLPSDRFSAERTGGSVSTLTIQRTQQEDSAVYLCASSLAPNYVQYFGPGTRLTVT.

The rearrangement links TRBV6-2 or TRBV6-3 to TRBJ1-1; the D is unclear. The CDR3 spans 14 residues. Trimming shortened V by 6 bases and J by 2 bases, and 13 bases separated the two germline ends. The germline V gene encodes CDR1 MNHEY and CDR2 SVGEGT. CDR3 protein: CASRERPVNTEAFF. Here the CDR3 DNA reads TGTGCCAGCAGAGAACGTCCCGTAAACACTGAAGCTTTCTTT.

This clonotype was observed a handful of times. The chain joins TRBV5-4 to TRBJ2-3, with 8 bases fitting TRBD2. The CDR3 totals 15 residues. CDR1 is SGHNT and CDR2 is YYREEE in the germline V gene (reference sequence). V shed 5 bases, J shed 0 bases, and the junction held 5 bases outside the gene matches. The CDR3 DNA is TGTGCCAGCAGGGATCAGCGGGGGAGCACAGATACGCAGTATTTT. Protein sequence: CASRDQRGSTDTQYF.

In its sample, this clonotype was seen many times. The chain employs TRBV29-1 and TRBJ2-4, with D possibly called TRBD1 or TRBD2 (7 bases each). The CDR3 is 12 residues long. Germline V lookup: CDR1 SQVTM, CDR2 ANQGSEA. Trimming took 6 bases from V and 8 from J, leaving 14 bases between them. For the CDR3, the DNA is TGCAGCGTCCAGGGGGGGACGGACATTCAGTACTTC. Its translation: CSVQGGTDIQYF. The variable domain in full, with the rest retrieved from reference TRBV29-1 and TRBJ2-4, is SAVISQKPSRDICQRGTSLTIQCQVDSQVTMMFWYRQQPGQSLTLIATANQGSEATYESGFVIDKFPISRPNLTFSTLTVSNMSPEDSSIYLCSVQGGTDIQYFGAGTRLSVL.